Shown below are 2 T cell receptor beta chains from a single sample sequenced in a study of regulatory T cells in long-lasting Graves disease. Time point of the sample: newly diagnosed GD, antithyroid drugs for less than 3 months. From PBMCs, RNA was extracted and then used to make the TCR library. Arm-PCR of CDR3 regions with iRepertoire HTBI primers generated TCR beta libraries. Each CDR3 protein is one row after TCRdb ran MiXCR on the multiplex PCR reads. Seen here are some 240,000 distinct CDR3 sequences, roughly 19% observed once, and the top ten hold about 12%. These data were also reused for a study on T cells in Graves' hyperthyroidism and ophthalmopathy.

Source: peripheral blood mononuclear cells (PBMCs), taken at new diagnosis, from a patient treated with antithyroid drugs. These receptors were taken from a woman in her thirties with Graves disease.

This clonotype was seen at least ten times. The chain couples TRBV2 to TRBJ2-3; the D is unclear. This CDR3 is 13 amino acids long. Trimming took off 7 bases at V and 2 bases at J, with 10 bases between the two ends. The germline V gene encodes CDR1 SNHLY and CDR2 FYNNEI. In DNA form, the CDR3 reads TGTGCCAGCAAGAGCCGATTCACAGATACGCAGTATTTT. Translated, it gives CASKSRFTDTQYF.

Many counts were recorded for this clonotype. Written as DNA, the CDR3 is TGTGCCAGCAGCCCCCGACTAGCGGGAGACTCCGCCGAGCAGTACTTC. This encodes CASSPRLAGDSAEQYF. The chain couples TRBV9 to TRBJ2-7, with TRBD2 identical over 12 bases. The CDR3 runs to 16 residues. Trimming cost V 4 bases and J 6 bases; bases outside gene matches: 11. CDR1 and CDR2 from the germline V gene are SGDLS and YYNGEE.